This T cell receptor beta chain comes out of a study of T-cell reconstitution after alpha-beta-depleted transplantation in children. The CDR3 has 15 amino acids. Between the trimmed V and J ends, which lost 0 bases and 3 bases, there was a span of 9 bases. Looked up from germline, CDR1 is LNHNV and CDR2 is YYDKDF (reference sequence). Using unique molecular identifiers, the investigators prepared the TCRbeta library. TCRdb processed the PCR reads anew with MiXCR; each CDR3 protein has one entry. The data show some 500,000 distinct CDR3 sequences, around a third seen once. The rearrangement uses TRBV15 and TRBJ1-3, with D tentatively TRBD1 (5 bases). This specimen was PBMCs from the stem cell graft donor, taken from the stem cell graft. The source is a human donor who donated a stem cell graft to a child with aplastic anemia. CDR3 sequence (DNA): TGTGCCACCAGCAGAGATCGGGGGGTTGGAAACACCATATATTTT. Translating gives CATSRDRGVGNTIYF.